The rows below give T cell receptor beta chains drawn from one sample of a study of blood T cells in healthy people across ages. Each CDR3 protein is one row after TCRdb ran MiXCR on the 5' RACE reads. The sample yields more than 650,000 distinct CDR3 sequences, 22% seen once. The sample consisted of blood. The origin of the receptors is a man aged 65 to 85 in good health. CDR3s include the opening cysteine and the closing phenylalanine or tryptophan. The order of the fields is V gene, J gene, CDR3 protein.

V: TRBV29-1; J: TRBJ2-3; CDR3: CSLKRVQITDAQYF
V: TRBV9; J: TRBJ1-1; CDR3: CASSKSGDGHTEAFF
V: TRBV6-5; J: TRBJ2-1; CDR3: CASSSMTSGAYNEQFF
V: TRBV19; J: TRBJ2-4; CDR3: CASRNGLAAKNIQYF
V: TRBV10-3; J: TRBJ2-3; CDR3: CAISEQRTDTQYF
V: TRBV20-1; J: TRBJ1-5; CDR3: CSAREGSYPNQPQHF
V: TRBV5-1; J: TRBJ2-7; CDR3: CASSTDSHYYEQYF
V: TRBV7-3; J: TRBJ2-1; CDR3: CASSLSGAHWEQFF
V: TRBV19; J: TRBJ1-5; CDR3: CASLQTGMEPQHF
V: TRBV11-2; J: TRBJ1-5; CDR3: CASSLARSWPQHF
V: TRBV3-1; J: TRBJ2-1; CDR3: CASSQDPVQNNEQFF
V: TRBV12-3/TRBV12-4; J: TRBJ2-1; CDR3: CASSSSGLAGKSEQFF
V: TRBV12-3/TRBV12-4; J: TRBJ2-4; CDR3: CASSPTGAIKNIQYF
V: TRBV18; J: TRBJ2-3; CDR3: CASSPRGHTDTQYF
V: TRBV12-3/TRBV12-4; J: .; CDR3: CASSPGQGNVETQYF
V: TRBV12-3/TRBV12-4; J: TRBJ1-3; CDR3: CASSWGQAIYF
V: TRBV4-2; J: TRBJ2-7; CDR3: CASSPIGQPYEQYF
V: TRBV6-6; J: TRBJ1-2; CDR3: CASSYSVGSGYTF
V: TRBV19; J: TRBJ1-1; CDR3: CASSIGIPGEAFF
V: TRBV6-5; J: TRBJ2-3; CDR3: CASSYSRRPVADTQYF
V: TRBV5-1; J: TRBJ1-2; CDR3: CASSSTGGGNGYTF
V: TRBV20-1; J: TRBJ2-3; CDR3: CSARGLTGRKVTDTQYF
V: TRBV27; J: TRBJ1-1; CDR3: CASSLSGYRTEAFF
V: TRBV29-1; J: TRBJ1-2; CDR3: CSVPTDYRGYTF
V: TRBV3-1; J: TRBJ2-1; CDR3: CASSQAGTGYNEQFF
V: TRBV4-3; J: TRBJ2-1; CDR3: CASSPRLSDEQFF
V: TRBV9; J: TRBJ2-3; CDR3: CASSVQASTDTQYF